The clone carrying this T cell receptor beta chain rates as large. Its antigen is not known. Time point denoted: week 3, after first cycle of checkpoint inhibitor. The data derive from a study of blood T cell dynamics during melanoma immunotherapy. Across the study: Patients with metastatic melanoma got pembrolizumab or nivolumab-ipilimumab as first-line care. General study results and limits: At W3, later disease-control patients showed bifurcated PBMC repertoire changes, unlike progressors.

Every bulk PBMC sample received the same 350 ng of DNA. Some clones are missing from TCRdb's copy, which holds only in-frame ones; the method was immunoSEQ multiplex PCR. The sample lists about 11,000 clones, over 70% occurring once. The sequences come from blood, collected from a patient treated with checkpoint blockade. The TCR sequence derives from a human donor with melanoma.

CDR3: CASSETGVMNTEAFF. The CDR3 DNA is TGTGCCAGCAGTGAGACAGGCGTCATGAACACTGAAGCTTTCTTT. This rearrangement joins TRBV2 to TRBJ1-1; perhaps TRBD1 as D (6 bases). CDR3 length: 15 amino acids. CDR1 SNHLY and CDR2 FYNNEI come from the germline V gene. V lost 3 bases to trimming and J lost 0 bases, with 11 bases between them.